This T cell receptor beta chain was sequenced in a study of CD8+ T cells in alopecia areata. Study-wide context: Once tofacitinib had been taken for 6 to 18 months, 6 months off drug followed.

Study-level points and caveats: With patients, TCR sharing proved less clear than in mice, a difference possibly related to HLA. Lesional scalp exceeded normal scalp in clonality, especially in alopecia totalis/universalis.

The CDR3 contains 14 residues. Trimming took off 6 bases at V and 5 bases at J, with 16 bases between the two ends. Germline V lookup: CDR1 SGHTA, CDR2 FQGNSA. It was cDNA, reverse transcribed from extracted RNA, that served as the sequencing template. Sequenced by immunoSEQ multiplex PCR; TCRdb stores in-frame clones only, minus some. The sample yields roughly 130,000 clones, around three fifths seen once. Collection of lesional scalp punch biopsies and peripheral blood was performed in alopecia areata patients. With regard to this clone: The antigen is unknown.

V and J are TRBV7-2 and TRBJ2-5; D is perhaps TRBD2 (6 bases). The sample consisted of CD4+ T cells sorted from blood, taken at week 0. The sequence was collected from a human donor with alopecia areata. The CDR3 nucleotides read TGTGCCAGCAGTCACAGAGCGGGCGGGGAGACCCAGTACTTC. Protein: CASSHRAGGETQYF.